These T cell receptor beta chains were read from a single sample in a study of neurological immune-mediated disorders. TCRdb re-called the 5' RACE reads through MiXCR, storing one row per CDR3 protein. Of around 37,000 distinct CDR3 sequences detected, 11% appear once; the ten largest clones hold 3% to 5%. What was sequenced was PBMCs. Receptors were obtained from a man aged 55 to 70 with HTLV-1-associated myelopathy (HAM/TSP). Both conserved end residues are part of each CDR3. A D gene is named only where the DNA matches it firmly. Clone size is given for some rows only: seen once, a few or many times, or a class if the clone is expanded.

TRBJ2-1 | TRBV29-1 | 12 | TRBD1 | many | CSVWTGLNEQFF | TGCAGCGTTTGGACAGGCCTTAATGAGCAGTTCTTC
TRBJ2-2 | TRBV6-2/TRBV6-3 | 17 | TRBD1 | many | CASSLRETGGVTGELFF | TGTGCCAGCAGTCTAAGGGAGACAGGGGGCGTCACCGGGGAGCTGTTTTTT
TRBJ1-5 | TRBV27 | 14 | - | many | CASSSRSTGPLQHF | TGTGCCAGCAGTTCACGTTCCACCGGACCCCTCCAGCATTTT
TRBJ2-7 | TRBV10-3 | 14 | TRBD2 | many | CAISLAGGSYEQYF | TGTGCCATCAGTTTAGCGGGGGGGTCCTACGAGCAGTACTTC
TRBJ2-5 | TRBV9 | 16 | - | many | CASSVRSTGSAETQYF | TGTGCCAGCAGCGTCCGGTCAACAGGGTCGGCAGAGACCCAGTACTTC
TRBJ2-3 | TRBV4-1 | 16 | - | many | CASSQDYEGFTDTQYF | TGCGCCAGCAGCCAAGATTACGAGGGGTTCACAGATACGCAGTATTTT
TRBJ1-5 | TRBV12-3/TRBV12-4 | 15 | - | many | CASSSNQGFAQPQHF | TGTGCCAGCAGTTCAAATCAGGGGTTCGCTCAGCCCCAGCATTTT
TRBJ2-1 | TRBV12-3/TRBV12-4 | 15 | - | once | CASSLGHGGRNEQFF | TGTGCCAGCAGTTTAGGTCATGGAGGTCGCAATGAGCAGTTCTTC
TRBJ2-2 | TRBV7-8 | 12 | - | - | CASSPSGRELFF | TGTGCCAGCAGCCCGTCGGGGCGGGAGCTGTTTTTT
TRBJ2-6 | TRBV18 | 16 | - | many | CASSPTGSAGANVLTF | TGTGCCAGCTCACCTACGGGAAGTGCTGGGGCCAACGTCCTGACTTTC
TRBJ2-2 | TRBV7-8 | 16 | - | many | CASREGEGANTGELFF | TGTGCCAGCAGAGAGGGGGAGGGGGCGAACACCGGGGAGCTGTTTTTT
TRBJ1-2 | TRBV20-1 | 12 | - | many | CSAPPTASGYTF | TGCAGTGCTCCGCCGACAGCCTCCGGTTACACCTTC
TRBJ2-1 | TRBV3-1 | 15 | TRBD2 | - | CASSQRGLATNEQFF | TGTGCCAGCAGCCAAAGGGGACTAGCGACCAATGAGCAGTTCTTC
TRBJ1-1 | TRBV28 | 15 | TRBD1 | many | CASSGTGGGNTEAFF | TGTGCCAGCAGTGGGACAGGGGGGGGGAACACTGAAGCTTTCTTT
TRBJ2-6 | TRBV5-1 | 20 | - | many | CASSLGPPRTANSGANVLTF | TGCGCCAGCAGCTTAGGACCCCCAAGGACAGCCAACTCTGGGGCCAACGTCCTGACTTTC
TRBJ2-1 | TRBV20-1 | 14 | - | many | CSAPNIGDYNEQFF | TGCAGTGCACCTAATATTGGGGATTACAATGAGCAGTTCTTC
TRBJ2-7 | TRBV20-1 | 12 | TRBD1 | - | CSAVGTGVGQYF | TGCAGTGCTGTCGGGACAGGGGTAGGGCAGTACTTC
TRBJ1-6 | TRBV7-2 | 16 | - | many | CASSSEGIFYNSPLHF | TGTGCCAGCAGCTCCGAGGGCATCTTCTATAATTCACCCCTCCACTTT
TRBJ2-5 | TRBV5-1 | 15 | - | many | CASSLGGKDQETQYF | TGCGCCAGCAGCTTGGGCGGGAAAGACCAAGAGACCCAGTACTTC
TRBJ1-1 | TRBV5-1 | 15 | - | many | CASSLEGQGNTEAFF | TGCGCCAGCAGCTTGGAAGGGCAGGGGAACACTGAAGCTTTCTTT
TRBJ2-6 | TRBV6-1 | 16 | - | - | CASTGSLSSGANVLTF | TGTGCCAGCACGGGCAGCCTTTCCTCTGGGGCCAACGTCCTGACTTTC
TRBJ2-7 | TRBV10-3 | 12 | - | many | CAISEQGYEQYF | TGTGCCATCAGCGAACAGGGCTACGAGCAGTACTTC
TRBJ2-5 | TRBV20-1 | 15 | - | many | CSARDLARVQETQYF | TGCAGTGCCAGGGACCTAGCCCGCGTACAAGAGACCCAGTACTTC
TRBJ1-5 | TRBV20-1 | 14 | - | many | CSASHGQRNQPQHF | TGCAGTGCTAGCCACGGACAGCGCAATCAGCCCCAGCATTTT
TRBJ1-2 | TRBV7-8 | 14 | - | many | CASSAMGGQMGYTF | TGTGCCAGCAGCGCCATGGGGGGGCAGATGGGCTACACCTTC
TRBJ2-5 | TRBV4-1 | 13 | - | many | CASSLRKGETQYF | TGCGCCAGCAGTCTTAGAAAGGGGGAGACCCAGTACTTC
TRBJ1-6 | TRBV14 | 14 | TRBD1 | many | CASSRTGGVSPLHF | TGTGCCAGCAGCCGGACAGGGGGCGTTTCACCCCTCCACTTT
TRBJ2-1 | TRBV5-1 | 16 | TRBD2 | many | CASSLVGAGAGNEQFF | TGCGCCAGCAGCCTTGTCGGGGCGGGAGCCGGCAATGAGCAGTTCTTC
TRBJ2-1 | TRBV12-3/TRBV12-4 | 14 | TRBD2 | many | CASSLGGGDGEQFF | TGTGCCAGCAGTTTGGGGGGAGGGGATGGTGAGCAGTTCTTC
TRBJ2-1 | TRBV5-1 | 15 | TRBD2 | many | CASSLSSGSYNEQFF | TGCGCCAGCAGCTTGAGTAGCGGGAGCTACAATGAGCAGTTCTTC
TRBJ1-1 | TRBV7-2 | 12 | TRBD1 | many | CASSSDRGEAFF | TGTGCCAGCAGCTCGGACAGGGGTGAAGCTTTCTTT
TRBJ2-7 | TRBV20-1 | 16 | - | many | CSARDRNDGGSYEQYF | TGCAGTGCTAGAGATCGAAACGACGGGGGCTCCTACGAGCAGTACTTC
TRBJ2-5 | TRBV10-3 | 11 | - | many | CAISDGETQYF | TGTGCCATCAGTGATGGAGAGACCCAGTACTTC
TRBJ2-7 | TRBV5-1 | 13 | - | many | CASSFGTFYEQYF | TGCGCCAGCAGCTTCGGGACTTTTTACGAGCAGTACTTC
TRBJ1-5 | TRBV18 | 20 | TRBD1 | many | CASSTRGGQGTQISWQPQHF | TGTGCCAGCTCAACCCGGGGAGGACAGGGGACGCAGATATCATGGCAGCCCCAGCATTTT
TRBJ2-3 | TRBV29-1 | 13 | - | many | CSIGARAPDTQYF | TGCAGCATCGGGGCCCGAGCTCCAGATACGCAGTATTTT
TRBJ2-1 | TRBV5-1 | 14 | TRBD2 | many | CASSSGLANDEQFF | TGCGCCAGCAGCTCGGGACTAGCTAATGATGAGCAGTTCTTC
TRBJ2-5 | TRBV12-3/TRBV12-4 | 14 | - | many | CASGRHGMSETQYF | TGTGCCAGCGGACGACACGGGATGTCGGAGACCCAGTACTTC
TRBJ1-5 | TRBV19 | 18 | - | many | CASTLTHGARGSGQPQHF | TGTGCCAGTACTCTCACACATGGAGCCAGGGGATCAGGTCAGCCCCAGCATTTT
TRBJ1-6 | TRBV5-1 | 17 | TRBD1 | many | CASSLALGGQMNSPLHF | TGCGCCAGCAGCTTGGCCCTAGGGGGACAGATGAATTCACCCCTCCACTTT
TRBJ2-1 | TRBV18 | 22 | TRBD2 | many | CASSPAGGSSGRARPSYNEQFF | TGTGCCAGCTCACCGGCAGGGGGCTCTAGCGGGAGGGCCCGACCAAGTTACAATGAGCAGTTCTTC
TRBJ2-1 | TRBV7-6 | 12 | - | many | CASSRDYNEQFF | TGTGCCAGCAGCAGGGATTACAATGAGCAGTTCTTC
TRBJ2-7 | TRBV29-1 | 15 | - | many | CSVEVEGGQVYEQYF | TGCAGCGTTGAAGTGGAGGGAGGACAGGTCTACGAGCAGTACTTC
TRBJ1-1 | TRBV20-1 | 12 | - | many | CSGGREVGEAFF | TGCAGTGGGGGCAGGGAGGTTGGTGAAGCTTTCTTT
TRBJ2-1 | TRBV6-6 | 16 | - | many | CASSSPQDSNYNEQFF | TGTGCCAGCAGTAGTCCCCAGGACTCGAACTACAATGAGCAGTTCTTC